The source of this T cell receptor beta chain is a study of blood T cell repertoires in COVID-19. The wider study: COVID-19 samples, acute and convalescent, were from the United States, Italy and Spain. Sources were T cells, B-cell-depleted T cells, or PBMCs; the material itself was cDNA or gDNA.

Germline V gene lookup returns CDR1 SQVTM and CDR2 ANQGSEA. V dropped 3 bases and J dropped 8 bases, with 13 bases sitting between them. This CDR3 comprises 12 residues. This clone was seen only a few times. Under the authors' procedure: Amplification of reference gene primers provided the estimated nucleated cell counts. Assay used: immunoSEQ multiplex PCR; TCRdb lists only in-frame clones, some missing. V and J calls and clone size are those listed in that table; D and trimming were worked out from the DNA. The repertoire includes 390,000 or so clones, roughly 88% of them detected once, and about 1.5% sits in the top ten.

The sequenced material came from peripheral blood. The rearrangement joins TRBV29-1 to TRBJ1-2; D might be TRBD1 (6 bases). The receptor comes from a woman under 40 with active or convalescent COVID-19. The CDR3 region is CSVDSRGLGYTF. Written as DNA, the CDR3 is TGCAGCGTTGATTCCAGGGGATTGGGCTACACCTTC. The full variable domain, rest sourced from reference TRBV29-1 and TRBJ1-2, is SAVISQKPSRDICQRGTSLTIQCQVDSQVTMMFWYRQQPGQSLTLIATANQGSEATYESGFVIDKFPISRPNLTFSTLTVSNMSPEDSSIYLCSVDSRGLGYTFGSGTRLTVV.